Listed here are 22 T cell receptor beta chains from one sample, sequenced in a study of T cells in Graves' hyperthyroidism and ophthalmopathy. Regions amplified from RNA transcripts were the TCR beta CDR3 regions. HTBI primers were the set used in a first-round RT-PCR of the TCR CDR3. TCRdb analysed the multiplex PCR reads with MiXCR anew, one entry per CDR3 protein. Here the sample spans approximately 710,000 distinct CDR3 sequences, 15% to 20% being singletons. The sample was blood. Receptors originate from a man aged 50-60 years with Graves' hyperthyroidism.

The chain joins TRBV27 to TRBJ1-5, with D possibly being TRBD1 (5 bases). Germline loops: CDR1 MNHEY, CDR2 SMNVEV (reference sequence). The V end lost 7 bases, the J end lost 4 bases, and 14 bases lay between the germline ends. This CDR3 region has 14 residues. The CDR3 sequence is CASNVGGGNQPQHF. The CDR3 coding sequence is TGTGCCAGCAATGTGGGGGGGGGGAATCAGCCCCAGCATTTT.

V usage is TRBV6-2 or TRBV6-3 and J usage is TRBJ2-7; weak D call: TRBD2 (6 bases). CDR1 is MNHEY, CDR2 SVGEGT, per germline. V was clipped by 0 bases and J by 3 bases, with 15 bases between them. The CDR3 extends over 16 amino acids. Written as DNA, the CDR3 is TGTGCCAGCAGTTACTCGGAGGGAAGACTTATCTACGAGCAGTACTTC. This gives the protein CASSYSEGRLIYEQYF.

This clonotype was counted between two and nine times. The chain joins TRBV19 to TRBJ1-5; 7 positions match TRBD1. This CDR3 spans 14 amino acids. Looked up from germline, CDR1 is LNHDA and CDR2 is SQIVND (reference sequence). The junction had 11 bases not matched to a gene; V was cut back by 7 bases and J by 8 bases. The CDR3 spells CASTRQGRREPQHF. DNA of the CDR3: TGTGCCAGTACCAGACAGGGCCGGAGGGAGCCCCAGCATTTT.

The chain links TRBV28 to TRBJ2-7; 7 bases are shared with TRBD2. Germline V CDR1 and CDR2: MDHEN, SYDVKM. V trimming: 10 bases; J trimming: 1 base; junction bases outside the gene matches: 4. The CDR3 is made up of 12 amino acids. CDR3 nucleotide sequence: TGTGCCACGAGCGGGGAGTCCTACGAGCAGTACTTC. Translating it yields CATSGESYEQYF.

This clonotype has ten or more counts. The chain employs TRBV28 and TRBJ2-2, with D hard to call. CDR3 length: 12 residues. Per the germline V gene, CDR1 is MDHEN and CDR2 is SYDVKM. V was trimmed by 2 bases and J by 7 bases, leaving 5 bases between them. The CDR3 sequence: CASSLIIGELFF. CDR3 nucleotides: TGTGCCAGCAGTTTAATAATCGGGGAGCTGTTTTTT.

As regards this clonotype: An end of the junction differs from the germline gene, which may be a read error. V is TRBV7-2 and J is TRBJ1-6; D possibly corresponds to TRBD1 (6 bases). The CDR3 runs to 14 residues. CDR1 SGHTA and CDR2 FQGNSA come from the germline V gene. The CDR3 DNA is TGTGCCAGCAGCAGGGGGACAAGTAATTCACCCCTCCTCTTT. This encodes CASSRGTSNSPLLF.

A few counts support this clonotype. The chain is built from TRBV28 and TRBJ1-5; no reliable D call. Per germline, CDR1 MDHEN and CDR2 SYDVKM. Trimming removed 4 bases from V and 2 bases from J, with 18 bases in between. The CDR3 runs to 17 residues. This CDR3 reads CASSSSGLREGNQPQHF. As DNA, the CDR3 is TGTGCCAGCAGTTCGTCCGGTCTGAGAGAGGGCAATCAGCCCCAGCATTTT.

This clonotype was recorded many times. The J gene is TRBJ1-2, the V gene TRBV19; no reliable D call. The CDR3 is made up of 13 amino acids. Trimming pared 5 bases from V and 8 bases from J, leaving 15 bases between. The V gene's germline CDR1 is LNHDA and CDR2 SQIVND (reference sequence). CDR3 nucleotide sequence: TGTGCCAGTAGTGCCACCTGGGGTTCGGGCTACACCTTC. It specifies CASSATWGSGYTF.

There are a few counts of this clonotype. The V and J genes are TRBV6-2 or TRBV6-3 and TRBJ2-2; D possibly uses TRBD1 or TRBD2 (5 bases each). In germline, CDR1 is MNHEY, CDR2 SVGEGT. The CDR3 spans 14 residues. Trimming cost V 9 bases and J 6 bases, with 17 bases left between them. DNA of the CDR3: TGTGCCAGTCATGGGACGGCGGGTGCCGGGGAGCTGTTTTTT. It is translated as CASHGTAGAGELFF.

The sample holds many counts of this clonotype. The chain uses TRBV29-1 and TRBJ2-1, with 8 bases lining up with TRBD2. Per the germline V gene, CDR1 is SQVTM and CDR2 is ANQGSEA. This CDR3 is 16 amino acids long. V dropped 6 bases and J dropped 1; count of bases not matched to a gene: 11. CDR3 protein: CSVILSGSVSYNEQFF. The CDR3 region has the DNA TGCAGCGTCATCTTAAGCGGGAGCGTTTCCTACAATGAGCAGTTCTTC.

The rearrangement uses TRBV19 and TRBJ2-3; 10 bases match TRBD2. Germline trimming cut 4 bases from V and 2 bases from J; bases unmatched to any gene: 18. The CDR3 contains 20 residues. Per the germline V gene, CDR1 is LNHDA and CDR2 is SQIVND (reference sequence). DNA for the CDR3: TGTGCCAGTAGTACACAACTAGCGGGAATAGCCTCCGTCCACACAGATACGCAGTATTTT. Encoded protein: CASSTQLAGIASVHTDTQYF.

The DNA for the CDR3 is TGTGCCAGCAGCTTAGAAGGGCAACATCAGCCCCAGCATTTT. Amino acids: CASSLEGQHQPQHF. The rearrangement joins TRBV11-1 to TRBJ1-5; no reliable D call. Trimming cost V 1 base and J 5 bases, with 9 bases left between them. This CDR3 region has 14 residues. The germline gives CDR1 SGHAT, CDR2 FQDESV (reference sequence).

This clonotype has a count of ten or more. The rearrangement uses TRBV13 and TRBJ1-1; D perhaps matches TRBD1 (6 bases). The CDR3 is 14 amino acids. CDR1 is PRHDT, CDR2 FYEKMQ, per germline (reference sequence). The germline V and J ends were trimmed by 1 base and 7 bases, with 13 bases remaining between them. CDR3 protein: CASSLDRDLREAFF. In nucleotides, the CDR3 is TGTGCCAGCAGCTTAGACAGGGACTTACGTGAAGCTTTCTTT.

Comments on this clonotype: A much larger clone differs by one base, so this may be a read error. CDR3 sequence reads: CASSLSSSGKITYEQYF. The CDR3 DNA is TGTGCCAGCAGTTTAAGTTCTAGCGGGAAAATAACCTACGAGCAGTACTTC. This chain uses TRBV27 with TRBJ2-7; 9 nucleotides agree with TRBD2. Germline V gene sequence: CDR1 MNHEY, CDR2 SMNVEV (reference sequence). The CDR3 runs to 17 residues. V was pared by 2 bases and J by 2 bases, with 10 bases of the junction left unmatched.

This clonotype was observed at least ten times. V gene TRBV10-1 combines with J gene TRBJ2-1; D call uncertain. Germline CDR1 WNHNN, CDR2 SYGVQD (reference sequence). The V gene lost 4 bases and the J gene lost 0 bases, with 10 bases spanning the gap. This CDR3 spans 15 amino acids. The chain's CDR3 is CASSGGLSSYNEQFF. The CDR3 DNA reads as TGCGCCAGCAGTGGGGGTCTAAGCTCCTACAATGAGCAGTTCTTC.

This clonotype was counted at least ten times. The chain recombines TRBV10-3 with TRBJ2-5; 9 nucleotides match TRBD1. In germline, CDR1 is ENHRY, CDR2 SYGVKD. The CDR3 loop spans 13 amino acids. V lost 6 bases to trimming and J lost 2 bases; unmatched junction nucleotides: 1. CDR3 sequence reads: CAISGTGQETQYF. The CDR3 DNA is TGTGCCATCAGCGGGACAGGGCAAGAGACCCAGTACTTC.

This clonotype was seen a few times. A read error may produce the germline difference seen at one junction end. V usage is TRBV30 and J usage is TRBJ2-3, with D maybe TRBD1 (5 bases). From germline, CDR1 is GTSNPN and CDR2 SVGIG (reference sequence). The CDR3 is made up of 13 amino acids. The CDR3 sequence is CAWGVGGTDTQYF. The CDR3 region has the DNA TGTGCCTGGGGTGTAGGGGGCACAGATACGCAGTATTTT. The variable domain in full, with the rest retrieved from reference TRBV30 and TRBJ2-3, is SQTIHQWPATLVQPVGSPLSLECTVEGTSNPNLYWYRQAAGRGLQLLFYSVGIGQISSEVPQNLSASRPQDRQFILSSKKLLLSDSGFYLCAWGVGGTDTQYFGPGTRLTVL.

This clonotype was counted ten times or more. This chain links TRBV20-1 with TRBJ2-2, with 12 bases fitting TRBD2. V was clipped by 4 bases and J by 0 bases; unmatched bases: 12. This CDR3 contains 19 residues. Germline loops: CDR1 DFQATT, CDR2 SNEGSKA (reference sequence). The DNA of the CDR3 is TGCAGTGCTAAGGGTGCCGTGACTAGCGGGAGATCGAACACCGGGGAGCTGTTTTTT. It codes for CSAKGAVTSGRSNTGELFF.

This clonotype showed up just a few times. The chain joins TRBV20-1 to TRBJ1-1, with a tentative D call TRBD1 (5 bases). The CDR3 contains 14 residues. From germline, CDR1 is DFQATT and CDR2 SNEGSKA (reference sequence). Trimming took off 6 bases at V and 1 base at J, with 15 bases between the two ends. As DNA, the CDR3 is TGCAGTGCATGGGAGGGGACCCCGAACACTGAAGCTTTCTTT. This encodes CSAWEGTPNTEAFF.

This clonotype was recorded many times. J is TRBJ2-1 and V is TRBV20-1; TRBD2 matches 16 bases. The germline V gene has CDR1 DFQATT and CDR2 SNEGSKA (reference sequence). The length of the CDR3 is 18 residues. V lost 3 bases to trimming and J lost 3 bases; unmatched junction nucleotides: 8. CDR3 sequence: CSARGTSGRAMFYNEQFF. In DNA form, the CDR3 reads TGCAGTGCTAGGGGGACTAGCGGGAGGGCCATGTTCTACAATGAGCAGTTCTTC.

This clonotype was seen ten or more times. The chain joins TRBV11-2 to TRBJ2-7, with 7 bases matching TRBD2. The CDR3 is made up of 15 amino acids. CDR1 and CDR2 from the germline V gene are SGHAT and FQNNGV. Germline trimming cut 5 bases from V and 0 bases from J; bases unmatched to any gene: 7. This chain's CDR3 is CASSRAGTNSYEQYF. The CDR3 DNA sequence: TGTGCCAGCAGCCGAGCGGGGACTAACTCCTACGAGCAGTACTTC.

This clonotype was counted a few times. DNA for the CDR3: TGTGCCAGCAGACCCGACAGGGTCTTCTCTGGAAACACCATATATTTT. Translated: CASRPDRVFSGNTIYF. The chain combines TRBV7-2 with TRBJ1-3; 7 nucleotides align to TRBD1. The CDR3 covers 16 residues. V was clipped by 6 bases and J by 0 bases; unmatched bases: 8. Germline V gene lookup returns CDR1 SGHTA and CDR2 FQGNSA.